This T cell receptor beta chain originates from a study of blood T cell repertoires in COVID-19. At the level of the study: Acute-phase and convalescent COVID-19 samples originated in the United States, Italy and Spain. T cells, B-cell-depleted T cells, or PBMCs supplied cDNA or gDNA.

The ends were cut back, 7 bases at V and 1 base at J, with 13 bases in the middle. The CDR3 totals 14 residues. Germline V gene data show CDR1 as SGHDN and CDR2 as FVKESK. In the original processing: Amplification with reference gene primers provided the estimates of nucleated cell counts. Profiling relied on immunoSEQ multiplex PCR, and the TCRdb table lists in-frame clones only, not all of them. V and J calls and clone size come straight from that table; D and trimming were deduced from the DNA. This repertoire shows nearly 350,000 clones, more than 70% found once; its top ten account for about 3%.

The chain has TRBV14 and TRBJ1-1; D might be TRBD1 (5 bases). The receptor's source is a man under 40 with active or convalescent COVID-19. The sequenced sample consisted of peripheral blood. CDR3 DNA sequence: TGTGCCAGCACATACGGCGGGGGGAACACTGAAGCTTTCTTT. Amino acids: CASTYGGGNTEAFF.